These T cell receptor beta chains were read from a single sample in a study of cytomegalovirus exposure and HLA in healthy donors. The protocol was immunoSEQ multiplex PCR, while the TCRdb copy is restricted to in-frame clones and leaves out a portion. The sample records about 180,000 clones, approximately 80% being singletons. The sequenced material came from PBMCs. These receptor sequences come from a woman between 50 and 59 years old in good health and CMV-seropositive. Both conserved end residues are part of each CDR3. Fields, in order: J gene, V gene, D gene, clone size, CDR3 protein, CDR3 DNA. A D gene is named only where the DNA matches it firmly. Only some rows state a clone size, as once, few, many or a class for expanded clones.

j_gene: TRBJ2-1
v_gene: TRBV28
d_gene: .
abundance: .
CDR3aa: CASTSPGSSYNEQFF
CDR3nt: TGTGCCAGCACCTCCCCGGGGAGCTCCTACAATGAGCAGTTCTTC

j_gene: TRBJ1-2
v_gene: TRBV19
d_gene: TRBD1
abundance: .
CDR3aa: CASSEWTGGYGYTF
CDR3nt: TGTGCCAGTAGTGAGTGGACAGGGGGCTATGGCTACACCTTC

j_gene: TRBJ1-2
v_gene: TRBV19
d_gene: .
abundance: .
CDR3aa: CASSTPGGFGYTF
CDR3nt: TGTGCCAGTAGTACACCCGGGGGGTTCGGCTACACCTTC

j_gene: TRBJ2-7
v_gene: TRBV9
d_gene: TRBD2
abundance: .
CDR3aa: CASSVGLAGPYEQYF
CDR3nt: TGTGCCAGCAGCGTAGGGCTAGCGGGACCCTACGAGCAGTACTTC

j_gene: TRBJ1-1
v_gene: TRBV20-1
d_gene: .
abundance: .
CDR3aa: CSALGAVAFF
CDR3nt: TGCAGTGCTCTAGGGGCGGTCGCTTTCTTT

j_gene: TRBJ2-7
v_gene: TRBV5-6
d_gene: .
abundance: .
CDR3aa: CASSLGAMRASEQYF
CDR3nt: TGTGCCAGCAGCTTGGGTGCCATGAGGGCTAGCGAGCAGTACTTC

j_gene: TRBJ1-2
v_gene: TRBV30
d_gene: TRBD1
abundance: few
CDR3aa: CAWSVLTGAGGYTF
CDR3nt: TGTGCCTGGAGTGTTCTGACAGGGGCTGGTGGCTACACCTTC

j_gene: TRBJ2-1
v_gene: TRBV19
d_gene: TRBD1
abundance: .
CDR3aa: CASSIVGTGQEEQFF
CDR3nt: TGTGCCAGTAGTATAGTTGGGACAGGGCAGGAGGAGCAGTTCTTC

j_gene: TRBJ2-1
v_gene: TRBV29-1
d_gene: .
abundance: .
CDR3aa: CSVSSAGSYNEQFF
CDR3nt: TGCAGCGTTTCCAGCGCCGGCTCCTACAATGAGCAGTTCTTC

j_gene: TRBJ2-1
v_gene: TRBV7-2
d_gene: TRBD1
abundance: few
CDR3aa: CASTTNTGGGNEQFF
CDR3nt: TGTGCCAGCACCACCAATACAGGGGGCGGAAATGAGCAGTTCTTC

j_gene: TRBJ2-1
v_gene: TRBV18
d_gene: .
abundance: .
CDR3aa: CASSPAEAGYNEQFF
CDR3nt: TGTGCCAGCTCACCAGCGGAGGCGGGCTACAATGAGCAGTTCTTC

j_gene: TRBJ2-7
v_gene: TRBV5-4
d_gene: TRBD1
abundance: .
CDR3aa: CASSPGTGGHEQYF
CDR3nt: TGTGCCAGCAGCCCTGGGACAGGGGGCCACGAGCAGTACTTC

j_gene: TRBJ1-5
v_gene: TRBV2
d_gene: TRBD1
abundance: once
CDR3aa: CASTLQGSQPQHF
CDR3nt: TGTGCCAGCACCCTACAGGGGAGCCAGCCCCAGCATTTT

j_gene: TRBJ2-1
v_gene: TRBV9
d_gene: TRBD2
abundance: .
CDR3aa: CASSRSGGTSGKQFF
CDR3nt: TGTGCCAGCAGCAGATCCGGGGGGACTAGCGGGAAGCAGTTCTTC

j_gene: TRBJ1-1
v_gene: TRBV7-3
d_gene: TRBD1
abundance: .
CDR3aa: CASSSTTGTAEAFF
CDR3nt: TGTGCCAGCAGCTCAACTACCGGGACAGCTGAAGCTTTCTTT

j_gene: TRBJ1-1
v_gene: TRBV18
d_gene: .
abundance: once
CDR3aa: CASSPSAGGITEAFF
CDR3nt: TGTGCCAGCTCACCATCGGCTGGGGGCATCACTGAAGCTTTCTTT

j_gene: TRBJ2-7
v_gene: TRBV28
d_gene: .
abundance: few
CDR3aa: CASRLTGRGNEQYF
CDR3nt: TGTGCCAGCAGACTAACAGGGAGAGGCAACGAGCAGTACTTC

j_gene: TRBJ2-2
v_gene: TRBV11-3
d_gene: .
abundance: .
CDR3aa: CASSLMAAVLDGELFF
CDR3nt: TGTGCCAGCAGCTTAATGGCAGCTGTACTAGACGGGGAGCTGTTTTTT

j_gene: TRBJ2-4
v_gene: TRBV11-3
d_gene: .
abundance: .
CDR3aa: CASSPRDRMDIQYF
CDR3nt: TGTGCCAGCAGCCCGCGTGACAGGATGGACATTCAGTACTTC

j_gene: TRBJ1-1
v_gene: TRBV7-2
d_gene: TRBD1
abundance: .
CDR3aa: CASSWGQGNTEAFF
CDR3nt: TGTGCCAGCAGCTGGGGACAGGGGAACACTGAAGCTTTCTTT

j_gene: TRBJ1-4
v_gene: TRBV7-2
d_gene: .
abundance: few
CDR3aa: CASSLARGNEKLFF
CDR3nt: TGTGCCAGCAGCTTAGCTAGGGGTAATGAAAAACTGTTTTTT

j_gene: TRBJ1-1
v_gene: TRBV5-1
d_gene: TRBD1
abundance: .
CDR3aa: CASSPGQGALNTEAFF
CDR3nt: TGCGCCAGCAGCCCCGGACAGGGGGCTTTGAACACTGAAGCTTTCTTT

j_gene: TRBJ1-1
v_gene: TRBV5-1
d_gene: .
abundance: .
CDR3aa: CASSPTGNTEAFF
CDR3nt: TGCGCCAGCAGCCCAACAGGGAACACTGAAGCTTTCTTT

j_gene: TRBJ2-7
v_gene: TRBV6-5
d_gene: .
abundance: .
CDR3aa: CASSPRAGSYEQYF
CDR3nt: TGTGCCAGCAGTCCCCGGGCGGGGTCCTACGAGCAGTACTTC

j_gene: TRBJ2-7
v_gene: TRBV27
d_gene: TRBD2
abundance: .
CDR3aa: CASSPLPRTSGYEQYF
CDR3nt: TGTGCCAGCAGTCCACTACCCCGGACTAGCGGGTACGAGCAGTACTTC

j_gene: TRBJ2-1
v_gene: TRBV29-1
d_gene: TRBD1
abundance: few
CDR3aa: CSVAYRDRGYNEQFF
CDR3nt: TGCAGCGTCGCGTACCGGGACAGGGGCTACAATGAGCAGTTCTTC

j_gene: TRBJ1-1
v_gene: TRBV7-9
d_gene: .
abundance: few
CDR3aa: CASSPRALGEAFF
CDR3nt: TGTGCCAGCAGCCCGCGGGCTTTAGGTGAAGCTTTCTTT

j_gene: TRBJ2-7
v_gene: TRBV10-3
d_gene: .
abundance: .
CDR3aa: CAISTDIFSYEQYF
CDR3nt: TGTGCCATCAGTACGGACATCTTCTCCTACGAGCAGTACTTC

j_gene: TRBJ1-2
v_gene: TRBV4-2
d_gene: .
abundance: few
CDR3aa: CASSQAMGSTTYGYTF
CDR3nt: TGTGCCAGCAGCCAAGCGATGGGCTCCACGACCTATGGCTACACCTTC

j_gene: TRBJ1-4
v_gene: TRBV23-1
d_gene: TRBD1
abundance: .
CDR3aa: CASSHPWTGLEKLFF
CDR3nt: TGCGCCAGCAGTCACCCGTGGACAGGGTTAGAAAAACTGTTTTTT

j_gene: TRBJ1-1
v_gene: TRBV2
d_gene: .
abundance: .
CDR3aa: CASSETEPGVTEAFF
CDR3nt: TGTGCCAGCAGTGAAACGGAGCCCGGGGTGACTGAAGCTTTCTTT

j_gene: TRBJ1-6
v_gene: TRBV10-3
d_gene: TRBD1
abundance: few
CDR3aa: CAISEGGAYSPLHF
CDR3nt: TGTGCCATCAGTGAAGGGGGCGCATATTCACCCCTCCACTTT

j_gene: TRBJ2-7
v_gene: TRBV2
d_gene: .
abundance: .
CDR3aa: CASGRGTRVIYEQYF
CDR3nt: TGTGCCAGCGGACGAGGGACACGAGTAATATACGAGCAGTACTTC

j_gene: TRBJ1-1
v_gene: TRBV5-1
d_gene: TRBD1
abundance: .
CDR3aa: CASSFQGAKTEAFF
CDR3nt: TGCGCCAGCAGTTTTCAGGGGGCGAAGACTGAAGCTTTCTTT

j_gene: TRBJ2-7
v_gene: TRBV28
d_gene: .
abundance: few
CDR3aa: CASSFDISYEQYF
CDR3nt: TGTGCCAGCAGTTTCGACATTTCCTACGAGCAGTACTTC

j_gene: TRBJ2-7
v_gene: TRBV28
d_gene: .
abundance: few
CDR3aa: CASSNTGGAYEQYF
CDR3nt: TGTGCCAGCAGTAATACAGGAGGGGCTTACGAGCAGTACTTC

j_gene: TRBJ2-2
v_gene: TRBV7-2
d_gene: .
abundance: .
CDR3aa: CASSSRNYGELFF
CDR3nt: TGTGCCAGCAGCTCCCGGAACTACGGGGAGCTGTTTTTT

j_gene: TRBJ2-5
v_gene: TRBV2
d_gene: TRBD1
abundance: .
CDR3aa: CASSLSSGTGQETQYF
CDR3nt: TGTGCCAGCAGTTTATCTTCCGGGACAGGACAAGAGACCCAGTACTTC

j_gene: TRBJ1-3
v_gene: TRBV29-1
d_gene: .
abundance: few
CDR3aa: CSVELTGQASGNTIYF
CDR3nt: TGCAGCGTTGAACTGACGGGACAAGCGTCTGGAAACACCATATATTTT

j_gene: TRBJ2-3
v_gene: TRBV6-1
d_gene: TRBD1
abundance: .
CDR3aa: CASSEGTGFLTQYF
CDR3nt: TGTGCCAGCAGTGAAGGGACAGGGTTCTTAACGCAGTATTTT